This T cell receptor beta chain originates from a study of T cells in Graves' hyperthyroidism and ophthalmopathy. Trimming took off 5 bases at V and 6 bases at J, with 18 bases between the two ends. CDR1 is MDHEN, CDR2 SYDVKM, per germline. This CDR3 has 15 amino acids. It was RNA transcripts that yielded the amplified TCR beta CDR3 regions. A first-round RT-PCR of the TCR CDR3 used the HTBI primer set. A single record per CDR3 protein comes from TCRdb applying MiXCR to the multiplex PCR reads. The sample contains around 690,000 distinct CDR3 sequences, less than 25% of which appear only once. This clonotype was counted a few times. Patients with ophthalmopathy all had a Clinical Activity Score of at least 3, a NOSPECS grade of at least 4 and duration under 3 months. Clinical symptoms, serum thyroxine and TRAb, thyroid ultrasound and orbital computed tomography were used for the diagnoses.

The clonotype was recovered from a man aged 25 to 40 with Graves' ophthalmopathy. The specimen was blood. V is TRBV28 and J is TRBJ2-3; D possibly uses TRBD1 or TRBD2 (5 bases each). CDR3 sequence: CASSPRDGGRDTQYF. In DNA form, the CDR3 reads TGTGCCAGCAGTCCAAGGGACGGAGGTCGCGATACGCAGTATTTT.